The T cell receptor beta chain under discussion was sequenced for a study of blood T cell repertoires in COVID-19. Across the study: COVID-19 samples, acute and convalescent, were from the United States, Italy and Spain. From T cells, B-cell-depleted T cells, or PBMCs came the material, which was cDNA or gDNA.

Germline values: CDR1 KGHSH, CDR2 LQKENI. This CDR3 is built from 16 residues. The V gene end was trimmed by 4 bases and the J gene end by 5 bases; junction bases not matched to a gene: 7. This clone was counted a single time. Per the authors' pipeline: Cell counts per sample came from amplifying reference gene primers. Some clones are missing from TCRdb's copy, which holds only in-frame ones; the method was immunoSEQ multiplex PCR. The V and J calls and clone size come from that table; D and trimming were worked out from the DNA. The repertoire has around 230,000 clones, about 86% of them found once; the top ten carry more than 8%.

The chain employs TRBV18 and TRBJ2-2; 10 bases align to TRBD1. Sequenced sample: peripheral blood. The sequence was collected from a woman aged 45-65 years with acute or convalescent COVID-19. CDR3 loop: CASSRDRGARTGELFF. As DNA, the CDR3 is TGTGCCAGCTCACGGGACAGGGGCGCGAGGACCGGGGAGCTGTTTTTT.